The rows below give T cell receptor beta chains drawn from one sample of a study of blood T cell repertoires in COVID-19. This table comes from immunoSEQ multiplex PCR, and its TCRdb copy is limited to in-frame clones, with some not included. The sample contains about 270,000 clones, roughly 90% of which appear only once. Sequencing used peripheral blood. These receptors originate from a woman in her 30s with COVID-19, enrolled during active disease. Both conserved end residues are part of each CDR3. The D gene is left open where the match is weak. Clone size appears in some rows only: once, few, many, or a class for an expanded clone.

clone_size j_call d_call v_call cdr3_aa cdr3_nt
- TRBJ2-5 TRBD2 TRBV28 CASSHPNRLAGGRETQYF TGTGCCAGCAGCCACCCCAATAGACTAGCGGGGGGCCGGGAGACCCAGTACTTC
- TRBJ1-2 - TRBV19 CASSGHLLGGYTF TGTGCCAGTAGTGGACATTTGCTAGGTGGCTACACCTTC
- TRBJ1-2 - TRBV19 CASKPWSGDSYGYTF TGTGCCAGTAAACCTTGGTCGGGGGATAGCTATGGCTACACCTTC
- TRBJ2-2 TRBD2 TRBV5-1 CASSVTSGGTGGELFF TGCGCCAGCAGCGTTACTAGCGGGGGGACAGGCGGGGAGCTGTTTTTT
- TRBJ1-1 - TRBV5-4 CASSLHPMNTEAFF TGTGCCAGCAGCTTGCACCCTATGAACACTGAAGCTTTCTTT
- TRBJ2-7 - TRBV27 CASSLSGGLNEQYF TGTGCCAGCAGTTTGTCGGGGGGCTTGAACGAGCAGTACTTC
- TRBJ1-5 - TRBV28 CASGTSNQPQHF TGTGCCAGCGGGACTTCCAATCAGCCCCAGCATTTT
- TRBJ1-3 TRBD1 TRBV3-1/TRBV3-2 CASSPMDRGRGNTIYF TGTGCCAGCAGCCCCATGGACAGGGGGAGAGGAAACACCATATATTTT
few TRBJ1-2 TRBD1 TRBV10-1 CASSESDRVGYTF TGCGCCAGCAGTGAGTCTGACAGGGTCGGCTACACCTTC
- TRBJ2-5 TRBD2 TRBV6-5 CASRNLRGGETQYF TGTGCCAGCAGAAACCTAAGGGGAGGGGAGACCCAGTACTTC
- TRBJ1-1 - TRBV5-1 CASSLGRQYTEAFF TGCGCCAGCAGCTTGGGACGACAGTACACTGAAGCTTTCTTT
- TRBJ2-5 TRBD2 TRBV4-1 CASSQDRGGALETQYF TGCGCCAGCAGCCAAGACCGCGGGGGGGCCTTAGAGACCCAGTACTTC
once TRBJ2-3 - TRBV5-1 CASSLGRFTDTQYF TGCGCCAGCAGCTTGGGCAGGTTTACAGATACGCAGTATTTT
- TRBJ1-2 - TRBV6-5 CASSSVRGSYTF TGTGCCAGCAGTTCCGTCAGGGGTAGCTACACCTTC
- TRBJ2-1 - TRBV24-1 CATSRGYNEQFF TGTGCCACCAGTCGGGGTTACAATGAGCAGTTCTTC
- TRBJ2-7 TRBD2 TRBV5-5 CASSLAWGTSGAQYF TGTGCCAGCAGCTTGGCCTGGGGGACTAGCGGGGCTCAGTACTTC
once TRBJ1-5 - TRBV18 CASSLLDSNNQPQHF TGTGCCAGCTCATTACTGGACAGCAACAATCAGCCCCAGCATTTT
- TRBJ2-7 - TRBV6-5 CASSYMGPLYEQYF TGTGCCAGCAGTTACATGGGGCCTCTCTACGAGCAGTACTTC
- TRBJ1-4 - TRBV5-4 CASSLWGANEKLFF TGTGCCAGCAGCTTGTGGGGAGCTAATGAAAAACTGTTTTTT
- TRBJ1-3 TRBD1 TRBV25-1 CASSYRGPPGNTIYF TGTGCCAGCAGTTACAGGGGGCCCCCTGGAAACACCATATATTTT
- TRBJ2-2 - TRBV5-1 CASRTQGPAGELFF TGCGCCAGCAGAACGCAGGGGCCCGCCGGGGAGCTGTTTTTT
- TRBJ2-1 - TRBV11-3 CASSLEGAEQFF TGTGCCAGCAGCTTGGAGGGGGCCGAGCAGTTCTTC
- TRBJ2-6 - TRBV4-1 CASSQDPAGAGANVLTF TGCGCCAGCAGCCAAGATCCGGCAGGGGCTGGGGCCAACGTCCTGACTTTC
- TRBJ1-2 - TRBV2 CASQSRQAYGYTF TGTGCCAGCCAATCTAGACAGGCCTATGGCTACACCTTC
- TRBJ2-1 - TRBV5-1 CASSSTRLSYNEQFF TGCGCCAGCAGCTCGACTCGACTCTCCTACAATGAGCAGTTCTTC
- TRBJ1-1 - TRBV19 CASTSIGTEAFF TGTGCCAGTACCTCGATCGGGACTGAAGCTTTCTTT
- TRBJ1-5 - TRBV4-1 CASSLGSGDQPQHF TGCGCCAGCAGCCTTGGGTCAGGGGATCAGCCCCAGCATTTT
- TRBJ2-7 TRBD1 TRBV10-3 CAIRTGTAPEEQYF TGTGCCATCAGGACCGGGACAGCCCCCGAAGAGCAGTACTTC
- TRBJ1-1 - TRBV13 CASSLVDYRDTRLGSTEAFF TGTGCCAGCAGCTTAGTTGATTATCGGGACACGAGATTGGGGAGCACTGAAGCTTTCTTT
- TRBJ2-7 - TRBV12-3/TRBV12-4 CASSPGGLIEQYF TGTGCCAGCAGCCCCGGGGGATTGATAGAGCAGTACTTC
- TRBJ1-1 - TRBV28 CASSLPPDLRKTEAFF TGTGCCAGCAGTTTACCCCCCGACTTGCGTAAGACTGAAGCTTTCTTT
- TRBJ2-2 - TRBV2 CASSDGGENTGELFF TGTGCCAGCAGTGATGGCGGTGAGAACACCGGGGAGCTGTTTTTT
- TRBJ1-5 - TRBV6-5 CASSYSGSQEQPQHF TGTGCCAGCAGTTACTCAGGGAGTCAGGAACAGCCCCAGCATTTT
- TRBJ1-1 - TRBV6-5 CASRIRRGEAFF TGTGCCAGCAGAATCCGAAGGGGTGAAGCTTTCTTT